A single sample gave rise to the 14 T cell receptor beta chains below, sequenced in a study of blood T cell repertoires in COVID-19. Data came from immunoSEQ multiplex PCR; TCRdb stores just in-frame clones and leaves some out. The table has around 260,000 clones, over 75% seen once. Input material: peripheral blood. The receptors stem from a human donor in a cohort sampled during active COVID-19.

The chain is built from TRBV7-2 and TRBJ2-1; weak D call: TRBD2 (6 bases). V lost 2 bases and J lost 12, with 17 bases in between. This CDR3 region has 14 residues. CDR1 is SGHTA, CDR2 FQGNSA, per germline. CDR3 residues: CASSLSGGRRWQFF. As DNA, the CDR3 is TGTGCCAGCAGCTTATCCGGGGGACGGAGGTGGCAGTTCTTC.

This chain links TRBV18 with TRBJ1-2; D remains unclear. The CDR3 runs 12 residues. V shed 6 bases and J shed 5 bases, with 10 bases lying between them. Per the germline V gene, CDR1 is KGHSH and CDR2 is LQKENI. This CDR3 is CASSEGVYGYTF. DNA of the CDR3: TGTGCCAGCTCGGAGGGAGTGTATGGCTACACCTTC.

CDR3: CASSQSTAGGATNEKLFF. Written as DNA, the CDR3 is TGCGCCAGCAGCCAATCCACGGCGGGGGGTGCAACTAATGAAAAACTGTTTTTT. This chain links TRBV4-3 with TRBJ1-4; perhaps TRBD1 as D (5 bases). This CDR3 contains 18 residues. Germline V gene lookup returns CDR1 LGHNA and CDR2 YSLEER. Trimming cost V 2 bases and J 0 bases, with 16 bases left between them.

This clone has a single count. The chain couples TRBV18 to TRBJ2-5, with 8 bases lining up with TRBD1. This CDR3 is 15 amino acids long. The germline V gene has CDR1 KGHSH and CDR2 LQKENI. V trimming: 7 bases; J trimming: 0 bases; junction bases outside the gene matches: 7. Written as DNA, the CDR3 is TGTGCCAGCTGGTCCCTCAGGGGGCACCAAGAGACCCAGTACTTC. It translates to CASWSLRGHQETQYF.

CDR3 in DNA: TGTGCCAGTAGTAACAGGATGATTACCCCCAAAAACATTCAGTACTTC. Translating it yields CASSNRMITPKNIQYF. The rearrangement links TRBV19 to TRBJ2-4, with a possible D match to TRBD1 (5 bases). Between the trimmed V and J ends, which lost 4 bases and 2 bases, there was a span of 15 bases. The germline CDR1 and CDR2 sequences are LNHDA and SQIVND (reference sequence). This CDR3 contains 16 residues.

CDR3 bases: TGTGCCAGCAGTTTTCGACATCCCCGCTCCTACGAGCAGTACTTC. Protein product: CASSFRHPRSYEQYF. The genes are TRBV27 and TRBJ2-7, with D unresolved. V shed 3 bases and J shed 0 bases, with 12 bases lying between them. This CDR3 comprises 15 residues. Germline values: CDR1 MNHEY, CDR2 SMNVEV (reference sequence).

Remarks on this clone: Other DNA sequences within the sample encode an identical CDR3. This rearrangement joins TRBV7-2 to TRBJ1-2; D gene ambiguous. Germline loops: CDR1 SGHTA, CDR2 FQGNSA. This CDR3 contains 13 residues. Trimming removed 1 base at V and 4 bases at J, with 7 bases between. CDR3 bases: TGTGCCAGCAGCTTAGGGCAGTCCTATGGCTACACCTTC. It is translated as CASSLGQSYGYTF.

This clone was observed once. The chain employs TRBV21-1 and TRBJ1-1. TRBV21-1 is tagged as a pseudogene. The CDR3 extends over 17 amino acids. The CDR3 nucleotides read TGTGCCAGCAGCACCTACAAGCGGGGAGGTCAGAACACTGAAGCTTTCTTT. It translates to CASSTYKRGGQNTEAFF.

This clone was observed a single time. The chain recombines TRBV18 with TRBJ2-7, with 7 positions matching TRBD1. CDR1 KGHSH and CDR2 LQKENI come from the germline V gene. J gave up 7 bases and V 0 bases, and 6 bases lay outside the gene matches. There are 14 residues in the CDR3. CDR3 nucleotides: TGTGCCAGCTCACCACCAACAGGGGAAAGGGAGCAGTACTTC. Translation: CASSPPTGEREQYF.

The chain carries TRBV19 and TRBJ1-2; possibly TRBD1 for D (6 bases). CDR1 is LNHDA, CDR2 SQIVND, per germline (reference sequence). This CDR3 region has 15 residues. Trimming removed 1 base at V and 4 bases at J, with 13 bases between. The CDR3 loop is CASSIGAGVAYGYTF. CDR3 sequence (DNA): TGTGCCAGTAGTATAGGGGCAGGGGTGGCCTATGGCTACACCTTC.

This clone was observed once. The CDR3 DNA is TGTGCCAGCAGTTTGGCGGGGCAGTACACTGAAGCTTTCTTT. This codes for CASSLAGQYTEAFF. This sequence joins TRBV28 and TRBJ1-1; tentatively, D is TRBD1 (5 bases). The ends were cut back, 3 bases at V and 3 bases at J, with 11 bases in the middle. The CDR3 has 14 amino acids. Germline loops: CDR1 MDHEN, CDR2 SYDVKM.

This clone was observed once. The chain joins TRBV5-1 to TRBJ1-1; D unclear. The CDR3 runs to 13 residues. CDR1 is SGHRS and CDR2 is YFSETQ in the germline V gene. Trimming removed 4 bases from V and 5 bases from J, with 12 bases in between. CDR3 residues: CASSLKTATEAFF. The CDR3, as DNA: TGCGCCAGCAGCCTGAAGACTGCGACTGAAGCTTTCTTT.

This clone is a singleton in its sample. As DNA, the CDR3 is TGTGCCAGTAGTATTCCAGGGAAAGAAGCTTTCTTT. This sequence encodes CASSIPGKEAFF. The chain couples TRBV19 to TRBJ1-1; D is perhaps TRBD1 (5 bases). Between the trimmed V and J ends, which lost 3 bases and 8 bases, there was a span of 10 bases. This CDR3 is 12 amino acids long. CDR1 is LNHDA, CDR2 SQIVND, per germline (reference sequence).

This sequence joins TRBV7-2 and TRBJ2-7; 11 bases line up with TRBD2. V gave up 5 bases and J gave up 0 bases; unmatched junction bases: 15. The CDR3 sequence is 19 residues long. In germline, CDR1 is SGHTA, CDR2 FQGNSA. Here the CDR3 DNA reads TGTGCCAGCAGCCGGGGGGCTAGCGGGGGGATTATAAGCTCCTACGAGCAGTACTTC. This gives the protein CASSRGASGGIISSYEQYF.